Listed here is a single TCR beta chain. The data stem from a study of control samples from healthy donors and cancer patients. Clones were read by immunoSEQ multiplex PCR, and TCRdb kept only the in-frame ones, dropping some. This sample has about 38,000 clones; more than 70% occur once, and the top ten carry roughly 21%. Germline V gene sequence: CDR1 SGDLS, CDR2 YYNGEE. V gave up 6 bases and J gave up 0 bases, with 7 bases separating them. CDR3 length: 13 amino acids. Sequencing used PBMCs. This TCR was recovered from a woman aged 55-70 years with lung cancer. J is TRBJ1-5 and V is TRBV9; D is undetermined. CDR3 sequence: CASNRDSNQPQHF. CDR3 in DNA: TGTGCCAGCAATCGGGATAGCAATCAGCCCCAGCATTTT.